This is a list of T cell receptor beta chains from one sample in a study of T cells after yellow fever vaccination. TCRdb fed the 5' RACE reads into MiXCR, producing one record per CDR3 protein. The data show some 220,000 distinct CDR3 sequences, 3% to 3.5% seen once. The sequencing here drew on CD4+ T cells sorted from PBMCs, taken 10 days after the yellow fever booster vaccination. All receptors derive from a man aged 18 to 35 who received the YFV17D yellow fever vaccine. Both conserved end residues are part of each CDR3. The order of the fields is V gene, J gene, clone size, D gene, CDR3 protein, CDR3 DNA. The D gene is left open where the match is weak. Clone size is stated in some rows and not others, as once, few, many or a class when expanded.

v_gene: TRBV20-1
j_gene: TRBJ1-1
abundance: many
d_gene: -
CDR3aa: CSAIGGPRGTEAFF
CDR3nt: TGCAGTGCCATTGGGGGGCCCAGGGGCACTGAAGCTTTCTTT

v_gene: TRBV7-2
j_gene: TRBJ2-6
abundance: many
d_gene: -
CDR3aa: CASSVAIQEPGANVLTF
CDR3nt: TGTGCCAGCAGCGTAGCGATACAGGAGCCTGGGGCCAACGTCCTGACTTTC

v_gene: TRBV19
j_gene: TRBJ2-2
abundance: -
d_gene: -
CDR3aa: CASSKQGTGELFF
CDR3nt: TGTGCCAGTAGCAAACAGGGCACCGGGGAGCTGTTTTTT

v_gene: TRBV5-5
j_gene: TRBJ1-1
abundance: few
d_gene: -
CDR3aa: CASSSGWDTEAFF
CDR3nt: TGTGCCAGCAGCTCCGGCTGGGACACTGAAGCTTTCTTT

v_gene: TRBV4-2
j_gene: TRBJ1-2
abundance: few
d_gene: -
CDR3aa: CASSQDFADYGYTF
CDR3nt: TGTGCCAGCAGCCAAGATTTCGCCGACTATGGCTACACCTTC

v_gene: TRBV9
j_gene: TRBJ2-1
abundance: -
d_gene: -
CDR3aa: CASSVSGGPSYNEQFF
CDR3nt: TGTGCCAGCAGCGTATCGGGGGGCCCCTCCTACAATGAGCAGTTCTTC

v_gene: TRBV19
j_gene: TRBJ2-2
abundance: many
d_gene: -
CDR3aa: CASMALGVNTGELFF
CDR3nt: TGTGCCAGTATGGCCCTAGGCGTTAACACCGGGGAGCTGTTTTTT

v_gene: TRBV28
j_gene: TRBJ1-4
abundance: -
d_gene: -
CDR3aa: CAGQEGGIGEKLFF
CDR3nt: TGTGCCGGTCAGGAGGGGGGGATTGGTGAAAAACTGTTTTTT

v_gene: TRBV3-1
j_gene: TRBJ2-5
abundance: few
d_gene: TRBD2
CDR3aa: CASRRTSGGSQYF
CDR3nt: TGTGCCAGCAGACGGACTAGCGGGGGGTCCCAGTACTTC

v_gene: TRBV20-1
j_gene: TRBJ2-3
abundance: many
d_gene: TRBD2
CDR3aa: CSAIPSGGLSTDTQYF
CDR3nt: TGCAGTGCTATTCCTAGCGGGGGGCTCAGCACAGATACGCAGTATTTT

v_gene: TRBV5-4
j_gene: TRBJ2-1
abundance: many
d_gene: TRBD2
CDR3aa: CASSGAGGLAEQFF
CDR3nt: TGTGCCAGCAGCGGAGCGGGGGGGCTAGCGGAGCAGTTCTTC

v_gene: TRBV7-2
j_gene: TRBJ1-2
abundance: many
d_gene: -
CDR3aa: CASSRAGGDYGYTF
CDR3nt: TGTGCCAGCAGCAGAGCCGGTGGGGACTATGGCTACACCTTC

v_gene: TRBV9
j_gene: TRBJ2-1
abundance: many
d_gene: -
CDR3aa: CASSLTQYNEQFF
CDR3nt: TGTGCCAGCAGCCTTACCCAATACAATGAGCAGTTCTTC

v_gene: TRBV28
j_gene: TRBJ2-3
abundance: -
d_gene: -
CDR3aa: CASTRLGPSTDTQYF
CDR3nt: TGTGCCAGCACTCGATTGGGCCCTAGCACAGATACGCAGTATTTT

v_gene: TRBV7-6
j_gene: TRBJ2-3
abundance: many
d_gene: -
CDR3aa: CASSSRGLARADTQYF
CDR3nt: TGTGCCAGCAGCTCCCGGGGGCTCGCCCGGGCAGATACGCAGTATTTT

v_gene: TRBV20-1
j_gene: TRBJ1-1
abundance: many
d_gene: -
CDR3aa: CSAGRFDGGTEAFF
CDR3nt: TGCAGTGCCGGAAGATTCGACGGGGGGACTGAAGCTTTCTTT

v_gene: TRBV7-2
j_gene: TRBJ2-7
abundance: -
d_gene: TRBD2
CDR3aa: CASSGTSGGVYEQYF
CDR3nt: TGTGCCAGCAGCGGGACTAGCGGGGGGGTATACGAGCAGTACTTC

v_gene: TRBV20-1
j_gene: TRBJ2-7
abundance: many
d_gene: TRBD2
CDR3aa: CSAFQLAGGAYEQYF
CDR3nt: TGCAGTGCTTTCCAGTTAGCGGGGGGCGCCTACGAGCAGTACTTC

v_gene: TRBV29-1
j_gene: TRBJ1-1
abundance: many
d_gene: -
CDR3aa: CSVGGAATEAFF
CDR3nt: TGCAGCGTTGGAGGGGCCGCCACTGAAGCTTTCTTT

v_gene: TRBV4-3
j_gene: TRBJ1-2
abundance: few
d_gene: -
CDR3aa: CASSRGTVNYGYTF
CDR3nt: TGCGCCAGCAGCCGAGGAACAGTAAACTATGGCTACACCTTC

v_gene: TRBV9
j_gene: TRBJ2-7
abundance: many
d_gene: -
CDR3aa: CASSVGLGYEQYF
CDR3nt: TGTGCCAGCAGCGTCGGTTTAGGCTACGAGCAGTACTTC

v_gene: TRBV12-3/TRBV12-4
j_gene: TRBJ1-1
abundance: -
d_gene: -
CDR3aa: CASSLALGETEAFF
CDR3nt: TGTGCCAGCAGTTTAGCGCTTGGAGAGACTGAAGCTTTCTTT

v_gene: TRBV7-2
j_gene: TRBJ2-5
abundance: many
d_gene: -
CDR3aa: CASSPPSAGGTQYF
CDR3nt: TGTGCCAGCAGCCCCCCAAGCGCCGGCGGGACCCAGTACTTC

v_gene: TRBV20-1
j_gene: TRBJ1-2
abundance: many
d_gene: -
CDR3aa: CSAMGGGNYGYTF
CDR3nt: TGCAGTGCCATGGGAGGTGGGAACTATGGCTACACCTTC

v_gene: TRBV20-1
j_gene: TRBJ1-5
abundance: many
d_gene: -
CDR3aa: CSARDGRYGVNQPQHF
CDR3nt: TGCAGTGCTAGAGATGGCCGGTACGGTGTCAATCAGCCCCAGCATTTT

v_gene: TRBV15
j_gene: TRBJ1-2
abundance: few
d_gene: -
CDR3aa: CATSEGLDYGYTF
CDR3nt: TGTGCCACCAGCGAGGGGTTGGACTATGGCTACACCTTC

v_gene: TRBV5-1
j_gene: TRBJ2-3
abundance: many
d_gene: TRBD1
CDR3aa: CASSSGWGTGSTDTQYF
CDR3nt: TGCGCCAGCAGCTCCGGCTGGGGGACAGGGAGCACAGATACGCAGTATTTT

v_gene: TRBV5-1
j_gene: TRBJ2-2
abundance: many
d_gene: TRBD1
CDR3aa: CASSAIQGTGELFF
CDR3nt: TGCGCCAGCAGCGCAATACAGGGGACCGGGGAGCTGTTTTTT

v_gene: TRBV5-6
j_gene: TRBJ2-5
abundance: many
d_gene: TRBD2
CDR3aa: CASSLGGGTYQETQYF
CDR3nt: TGTGCCAGCAGCTTGGGGGGAGGGACCTACCAAGAGACCCAGTACTTC

v_gene: TRBV5-1
j_gene: TRBJ2-1
abundance: few
d_gene: -
CDR3aa: CASSLDGQDEQFF
CDR3nt: TGCGCCAGCAGCTTGGATGGTCAGGATGAGCAGTTCTTC

v_gene: TRBV18
j_gene: TRBJ2-5
abundance: few
d_gene: -
CDR3aa: CASSPVGSKETQYF
CDR3nt: TGTGCCAGCTCACCGGTGGGAAGCAAGGAGACCCAGTACTTC

v_gene: TRBV11-3
j_gene: TRBJ2-2
abundance: -
d_gene: TRBD1
CDR3aa: CASSKGQVNTGELFF
CDR3nt: TGTGCCAGCAGCAAGGGACAGGTCAACACCGGGGAGCTGTTTTTT

v_gene: TRBV20-1
j_gene: TRBJ1-5
abundance: -
d_gene: -
CDR3aa: CSATGTLGNQPQHF
CDR3nt: TGCAGTGCCACCGGGACACTTGGCAATCAGCCCCAGCATTTT

v_gene: TRBV7-9
j_gene: TRBJ1-5
abundance: many
d_gene: -
CDR3aa: CASSSTGTAFGSNQPQHF
CDR3nt: TGTGCCAGCAGCTCTACCGGGACTGCCTTTGGTAGCAATCAGCCCCAGCATTTT

v_gene: TRBV7-7
j_gene: TRBJ2-1
abundance: many
d_gene: TRBD1
CDR3aa: CASSPRQGSNEQFF
CDR3nt: TGTGCCAGCAGCCCCAGACAGGGGTCGAATGAGCAGTTCTTC

v_gene: TRBV18
j_gene: TRBJ2-5
abundance: few
d_gene: -
CDR3aa: CASSLGMAGAQETQYF
CDR3nt: TGTGCCAGCTCACTCGGGATGGCGGGGGCGCAAGAGACCCAGTACTTC